Listed below are T cell receptor beta chains from one sample, sequenced in a study of blood T cell repertoires in COVID-19. Sequencing used immunoSEQ multiplex PCR; TCRdb keeps in-frame clones, though not all of them. The data hold some 200,000 clones, with more than 75% observed a single time. The sample consisted of peripheral blood. The receptors were gathered from a middle-aged man with active or convalescent COVID-19. Each CDR3 is given with its conserved first and last residue. Fields, in order: CDR3 protein, CDR3 DNA, V gene, clone size, J gene, D gene. The D gene is left open where the match is weak. Clone size, where shown, is once, few, many, or a class for clones that have expanded.

CDR3aa: CASSQGVEGYTF; CDR3nt: TGTGCCAGCAGTCAGGGGGTCGAAGGCTACACCTTC; v_gene: TRBV3-1/TRBV3-2; abundance: NA; j_gene: TRBJ1-2; d_gene: TRBD1
CDR3aa: CASSIGPVYGYTF; CDR3nt: TGTGCCAGTAGTATTGGGCCGGTCTATGGCTACACCTTC; v_gene: TRBV19; abundance: few; j_gene: TRBJ1-2; d_gene: NA
CDR3aa: CASSQQQGYEQYF; CDR3nt: TGCGCCAGCAGCCAACAACAGGGTTACGAGCAGTACTTC; v_gene: TRBV4-1; abundance: NA; j_gene: TRBJ2-7; d_gene: NA
CDR3aa: CASSQDLAGGPSYEQYF; CDR3nt: TGTGCCAGCAGCCAAGATCTAGCGGGAGGGCCTTCCTACGAGCAGTACTTC; v_gene: TRBV3-1/TRBV3-2; abundance: NA; j_gene: TRBJ2-7; d_gene: TRBD2
CDR3aa: CASSKTGQGSAGNTIYF; CDR3nt: TGTGCCAGTAGTAAAACGGGACAGGGTTCTGCTGGAAACACCATATATTTT; v_gene: TRBV19; abundance: few; j_gene: TRBJ1-3; d_gene: TRBD1
CDR3aa: CASGRQYQETQYF; CDR3nt: TGTGCCAGCGGCCGACAGTACCAAGAGACCCAGTACTTC; v_gene: TRBV11-1; abundance: NA; j_gene: TRBJ2-5; d_gene: NA
CDR3aa: CASSAGQMNTEAFF; CDR3nt: TGTGCCAGTAGTGCCGGACAAATGAACACTGAAGCTTTCTTT; v_gene: TRBV19; abundance: NA; j_gene: TRBJ1-1; d_gene: NA
CDR3aa: CASSAEGGGTGSYGYTF; CDR3nt: TGTGCCAGCAGTGCAGAGGGAGGCGGGACAGGCTCCTATGGCTACACCTTC; v_gene: TRBV2; abundance: NA; j_gene: TRBJ1-2; d_gene: TRBD1
CDR3aa: CASSARLLRGFGYTF; CDR3nt: TGTGCCAGCAGCGCCCGACTCCTTCGCGGGTTTGGCTACACCTTC; v_gene: TRBV5-4; abundance: NA; j_gene: TRBJ1-2; d_gene: NA
CDR3aa: CASSYVRHYGYTF; CDR3nt: TGTGCCAGCAGTTACGTCAGGCACTATGGCTACACCTTC; v_gene: TRBV6-2/TRBV6-3; abundance: NA; j_gene: TRBJ1-2; d_gene: NA
CDR3aa: CASSLSSDTDTQYF; CDR3nt: TGCGCCAGCAGCTTGAGTAGCGACACAGATACGCAGTATTTT; v_gene: TRBV5-1; abundance: NA; j_gene: TRBJ2-3; d_gene: NA